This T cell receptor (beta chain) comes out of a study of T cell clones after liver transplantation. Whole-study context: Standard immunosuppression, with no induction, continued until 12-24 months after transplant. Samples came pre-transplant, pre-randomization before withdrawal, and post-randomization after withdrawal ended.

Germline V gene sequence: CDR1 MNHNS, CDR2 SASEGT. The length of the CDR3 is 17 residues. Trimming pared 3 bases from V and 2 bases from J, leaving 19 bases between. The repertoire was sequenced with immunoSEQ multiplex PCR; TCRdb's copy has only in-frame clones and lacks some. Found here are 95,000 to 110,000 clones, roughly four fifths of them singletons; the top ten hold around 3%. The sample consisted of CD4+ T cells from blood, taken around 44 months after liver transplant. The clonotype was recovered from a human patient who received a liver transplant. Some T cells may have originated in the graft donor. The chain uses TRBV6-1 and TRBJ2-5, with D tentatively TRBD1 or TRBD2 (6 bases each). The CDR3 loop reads CASSDTKGGRTQETQYF. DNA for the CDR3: TGTGCCAGCAGTGACACCAAAGGGGGGAGGACACAAGAGACCCAGTACTTC.